Sequencing of this T cell receptor (beta chain) was carried out in a study of T cells after yellow fever vaccination (dated by TCRdb to between 2017 and 2020). At the level of the whole study: The SMART-Seq v4 Ultra Low Input RNA kit was used to prepare libraries from fractions with low cell numbers. Two healthy male donors, one aged 18 to 29 and one aged 30 to 39 years, were included in the cohort. To follow T-cell clones before and after primary and booster YFV17D yellow fever vaccination, bulk TCR alpha and beta repertoires were sequenced over time. Blood was drawn at multiple timepoints before and after primary and secondary immunization, with bulk PBMC replicates and cell subsets isolated. Study-level results and caveats: A small share of clonotypes occurred in both CD4 and CD8 compartments, likely arising from convergent recombination. Computational filtering was needed because FACS-sorted repertoires could contain abundant contaminating clonotypes from the bulk population. After the booster, most clones that had expanded after primary vaccination were detected again (roughly 96% of CD4 and about 88% of CD8), suggesting broad maintenance of memory. The secondary T-cell response was weaker than the primary response but faster, peaking on day 5 instead of day 15. Because the study included only a couple of donors, the extent to which the findings can be generalized is limited.

The listed sequencing device is Illumina NovaSeq 6000. TCR cDNA was made using 5'RACE template switching, a step that added a universal primer site and unique molecular identifiers. Priming of cDNA synthesis was performed from both the TCR alpha and TCR beta constant segments. Library amplification involved two PCR steps, and the second step added sample barcodes and sequencing adapters. Sequencing of libraries was done on Illumina HiSeq 2500 (2x100 bp) or NovaSeq (2x150 bp). In the source study's methods: Reads were demultiplexed and collapsed into UMI consensus sequences with MIGEC, and V(D)J alignment was performed with MiXCR. Using edgeR on replicate PBMC samples, clonotypes were called vaccine-responding if FDR was below 0.01 and the log2 fold change was above 5 up to day 15. Each bulk clonotype received a CD4 or CD8 identity based on whether the sequenced CD4 or CD8 repertoire contained that clonotype at higher abundance. In-frame beta chains were kept once TCRdb had trimmed the public reads at Q25 with fastp and called clones with MiXCR. Records with the same CDR3 protein are collapsed into one entry carrying the most frequent genes and DNA. TCRdb assigned the V and J calls; the authors' analysis was not used. Here the sample has under 400,000 distinct CDR3 sequences; approximately 13% occur a single time. Together, the top ten hold about 3% of the sample.

The treatment or condition label corresponds to: live attenuated yellow fever vaccine strain. PBMCs were isolated from peripheral blood using a standard Ficoll-Paque protocol. Dynabeads CD4 and CD8 positive selection kits were used to isolate CD4 and CD8 T-cell fractions. RNA was extracted with TriZol from bulk PBMCs, CD4 and CD8 fractions, and dextramer-positive and dextramer-negative fractions. Notes on this clonotype: The antigen it recognizes is unknown. There are no base qualities to consult, and no much larger clone falls within one base.

CDR1 and CDR2, per the germline V gene, are SGHDT and YYEEEE. Measured from the cysteine to the phenylalanine, the CDR3 is 15 residues long. Only the CDR3 DNA stays, 45 bases, in frame from base 1. Trimming costs V 4 bases and J 5 bases, and their ends lie 18 bases apart. The receptor was derived from a man between 18 and 29 years old who received the YFV17D yellow fever vaccine. The chain is made from TRBV5-6 and TRBJ2-5; the D call is possibly TRBD1 or TRBD2, each sharing 5 bases. The sequencing used CD4+ T cells sorted from PBMCs, collected 15 days after the yellow fever booster vaccination. The CDR3 reads as follows: CASSPRDGGFETQYF. The nucleotide sequence reads as follows: TGTGCCAGCAGCCCCAGGGACGGCGGTTTCGAGACCCAGTACTTC.